This TCR beta chain was sequenced for a study of T-cell reconstitution after alpha-beta-depleted transplantation in children. TCRbeta library construction was performed incorporating unique molecular identifiers. Using its own MiXCR run on the PCR reads, TCRdb lists one record per CDR3 protein. The data contain hundreds of thousands of distinct CDR3 sequences, around 15% of them singletons. Points from the study as a whole: T cells produced anew were the main source of T-cell counts and diversity one year after transplant. The origin of high day-60 TCRbeta diversity in some patients lay in surviving recipient T cells and thymic progenitors. Expanded graft clones, several hundred of them, were reportedly the source of alpha-beta T cells about two months after transplant.

The ends were cut back, 4 bases at V and 0 bases at J, with 6 bases in the middle. Germline CDR1 and CDR2: SEHNR and FQNEAQ (reference sequence). CDR3 length: 14 amino acids. This clonotype was picked up many times. Its specificity is not known. The gene calls are TRBV7-9 and TRBJ1-4; no clear D. The receptor was isolated from a male patient aged 2-10 years who had a stem cell transplant for acute lymphoblastic leukemia, so the T cells may come from the graft donor. This material consisted of PBMCs, mostly from graft donor cells, taken 360 days after TCRalphabeta/CD19-depleted stem cell transplant. Here the CDR3 reads CASSSHSTNEKLFF. CDR3 coding DNA: TGTGCCAGCAGCTCACATTCAACTAATGAAAAACTGTTTTTT. The full variable domain, in which reference TRBV7-9 and TRBJ1-4 provide the parts outside the CDR3, is DTGVSQNPRHKITKRGQNVTFRCDPISEHNRLYWYRQTLGQGPEFLTYFQNEAQLEKSRLLSDRFSAERPKGSFSTLEIQRTEQGDSAMYLCASSSHSTNEKLFFGSGTQLSVL.